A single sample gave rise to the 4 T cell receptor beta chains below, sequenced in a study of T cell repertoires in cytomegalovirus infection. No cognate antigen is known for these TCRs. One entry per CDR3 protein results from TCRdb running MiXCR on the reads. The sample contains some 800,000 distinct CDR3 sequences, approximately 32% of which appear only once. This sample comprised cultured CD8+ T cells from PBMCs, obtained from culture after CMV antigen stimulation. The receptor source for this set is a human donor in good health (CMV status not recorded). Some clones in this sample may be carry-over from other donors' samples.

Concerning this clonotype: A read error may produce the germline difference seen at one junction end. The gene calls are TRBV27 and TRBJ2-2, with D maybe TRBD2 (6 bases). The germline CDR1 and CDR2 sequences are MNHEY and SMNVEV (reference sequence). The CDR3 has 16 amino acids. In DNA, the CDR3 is TGTGCCAACAGTTCAGGGAGGTTAAAGGACACCGGGGAGCTGTTTTTT. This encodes CANSSGRLKDTGELFF.

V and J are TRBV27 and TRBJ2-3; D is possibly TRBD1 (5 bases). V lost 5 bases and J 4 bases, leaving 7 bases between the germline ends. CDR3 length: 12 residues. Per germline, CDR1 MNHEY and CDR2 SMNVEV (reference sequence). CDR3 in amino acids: CASSPGPDTQYF. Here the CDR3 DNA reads TGTGCCAGCAGTCCAGGGCCAGATACGCAGTATTTT.

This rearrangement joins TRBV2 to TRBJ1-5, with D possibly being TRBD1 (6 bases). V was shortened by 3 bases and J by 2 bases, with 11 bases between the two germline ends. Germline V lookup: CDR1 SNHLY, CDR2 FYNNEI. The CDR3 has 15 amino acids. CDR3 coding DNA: TGTGCCAGCAGTGAGTACAGGGTACGCAATCAGCCCCAGCATTTT. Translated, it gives CASSEYRVRNQPQHF.

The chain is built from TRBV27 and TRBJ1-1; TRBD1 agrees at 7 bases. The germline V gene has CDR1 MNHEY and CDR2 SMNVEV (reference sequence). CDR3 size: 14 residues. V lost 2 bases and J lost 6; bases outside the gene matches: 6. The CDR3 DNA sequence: TGTGCCAGCAGTTTAGGAGGGGGCAGCGCTGAAGCTTTCTTT. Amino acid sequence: CASSLGGGSAEAFF.